This T cell receptor beta chain derives from a study of CD8 T cells in ankylosing spondylitis. Notes on the study in general: Blood of patients with ankylosing spondylitis appeared to be characterized by a TCR beta motif of eight highly homologous variants.

TCRdb processed the 5' RACE reads anew with MiXCR; each CDR3 protein has one entry. The data contain tens of thousands of distinct CDR3 sequences, roughly 30% of them singletons. CDR1 and CDR2 from the germline V gene are SSHAT and FNYEAQ (reference sequence). Trimming removed 2 bases at V and 3 bases at J, with 7 bases between. This CDR3 has 14 residues. As for this clonotype: No antigen is known for it.

Sequences were obtained from blood, either unsorted or a sorted T cell fraction (not recorded which). The TCR comes from a male donor with ankylosing spondylitis or in good health (not recorded which). This chain connects TRBV7-7 to TRBJ2-2; a possible D gene is TRBD2 (5 bases). In nucleotides, the CDR3 is TGTGCCAGCAGCTTAACTAGGGACACCGGGGAGCTGTTTTTT. It encodes CASSLTRDTGELFF. The whole variable domain, remainder taken from reference TRBV7-7 and TRBJ2-2, is GAGVSQSPRYKVTKRGQDVTLRCDPISSHATLYWYQQALGQGPEFLTYFNYEAQPDKSGLPSDRFSAERPEGSISTLTIQRTEQRDSAMYRCASSLTRDTGELFFGEGSRLTVL.